Described below is a single TCR beta chain sequence and its context. The target antigen is unknown. Patients with ophthalmopathy all had a Clinical Activity Score of at least 3, a NOSPECS grade of at least 4 and duration under 3 months. These data originate in a study of T cells in Graves' hyperthyroidism and ophthalmopathy. V was clipped by 4 bases and J by 0 bases; unmatched bases: 12. The germline CDR1 and CDR2 sequences are KGHDR and SFDVKD. CDR3 length: 18 amino acids. Amplification of TCR beta CDR3 regions was performed using RNA transcripts as template. In the first-round RT-PCR of the TCR CDR3, the HTBI primer set was used. TCRdb reanalysed the multiplex PCR reads using MiXCR and keeps one entry per CDR3 protein. The sample lists around 570,000 distinct CDR3 sequences, around 20% occurring once. Study-level results: A 13 V-J model separated ophthalmopathy from stable hyperthyroidism.

The clonotype originates from a man aged 35-49 years with Graves' ophthalmopathy. The chain couples TRBV24-1 to TRBJ2-3; 7 bases are shared with TRBD2. The sequencing input was blood. CDR3 protein: CATSDTGGKGLSTDTQYF. Written as DNA, the CDR3 is TGTGCCACCAGTGACACCGGGGGGAAGGGCTTAAGCACAGATACGCAGTATTTT.